This T cell receptor beta chain came from a study of blood T cell repertoires in COVID-19. At the level of the study: The samples span acute and convalescent COVID-19 from the United States, Italy and Spain. The analysed material was cDNA or gDNA that came from T cells, B-cell-depleted T cells, or PBMCs.

In the source study's methods: Amplification of reference gene primers was used by the study to estimate nucleated cell counts. This table comes from immunoSEQ multiplex PCR, and its TCRdb copy is limited to in-frame clones, with some not included. The V and J calls and clone size were taken over from that table, and D and trimming were inferred from the DNA. The sample yields about 55,000 clones, roughly 90% seen once. This CDR3 has 15 amino acids. Germline CDR1 reads PRHDT; CDR2 reads FYEKMQ (reference sequence). J gave up 11 bases and V 4 bases, and 12 bases lay outside the gene matches. Sequenced sample: peripheral blood. This receptor was taken from a man aged 60 to 75 with active COVID-19. The chain couples TRBV13 to TRBJ1-4; 8 bases align to TRBD1. CDR3 protein: CASSYDRGRRGKLFF. The CDR3 nucleotides are TGTGCCAGCAGCTACGACAGGGGACGCCGAGGGAAACTGTTTTTT.